This is a list of T cell receptor beta chains from one sample in a study of T cells in Graves' hyperthyroidism and ophthalmopathy. Each CDR3 protein gets one entry after TCRdb re-called the multiplex PCR reads with MiXCR. Of approximately 430,000 distinct CDR3 sequences listed, approximately 14% are singletons. The sequencing sample was made of blood. Every receptor here comes from a woman under 30 with Graves' hyperthyroidism. Each CDR3 is given with its conserved first and last residue. Fields, in order: D gene, V gene, CDR3 length, J gene, clone size, CDR3 protein, CDR3 DNA. A D gene is named only where the DNA matches it firmly. Clone sizes are given selectively: once, few, many, or a class where the clone is expanded.

>NA|TRBV30|12|TRBJ2-1|many
CAWIRNYNEQFF
TGTGCCTGGATCAGGAACTACAATGAGCAGTTCTTC
>TRBD1|TRBV15|15|TRBJ2-7|NA
CATSRAQGAVAEQYF
TGTGCCACCAGCAGAGCCCAGGGGGCGGTCGCCGAGCAGTACTTC
>NA|TRBV15|18|TRBJ2-2|many
CATSRWDVRERDTGELFF
TGTGCCACCAGCAGATGGGATGTGCGGGAAAGGGACACCGGGGAGCTGTTTTTT
>TRBD2|TRBV13|19|TRBJ2-7|many
CASSPAGWSGGGNSYEQYF
TGTGCCAGCAGCCCCGCCGGGTGGAGCGGGGGGGGGAACTCCTACGAGCAGTACTTC
>NA|TRBV6-2/TRBV6-3|13|TRBJ2-3|few
CASSQLYTDTQYF
TGTGCCAGCAGCCAATTATACACAGATACGCAGTATTTT
>NA|TRBV6-1|12|TRBJ2-7|many
CASSDRLYEQYF
TGTGCCAGCAGTGACCGACTCTACGAGCAGTACTTC
>NA|TRBV9|14|TRBJ1-1|many
CASSVSPSDTEAFF
TGTGCCAGCAGCGTATCCCCCTCGGACACTGAAGCTTTCTTT
>TRBD1|TRBV3-1|11|TRBJ1-2|many
CASSSGGGYTF
TGTGCCAGCTCCTCAGGGGGTGGCTACACCTTC
>TRBD2|TRBV4-2|15|TRBJ2-7|NA
CASSHTMGGGYEQYF
TGTGCCAGCAGCCATACCATGGGGGGGGGCTACGAGCAGTACTTC
>TRBD1|TRBV12-3/TRBV12-4|15|TRBJ2-5|many
CASSTHTGGGETQYF
TGTGCCAGCAGCACCCACACAGGGGGCGGGGAGACCCAGTACTTC
>NA|TRBV12-3/TRBV12-4|14|TRBJ2-5|many
CASSFRHGQETQYF
TGTGCCAGCAGTTTTCGACACGGTCAAGAGACCCAGTACTTC
>NA|TRBV4-1|13|TRBJ1-5|NA
CASSQKRDSPQHF
TGCGCCAGCAGCCAAAAAAGGGACTCGCCCCAGCATTTT
>NA|TRBV5-5|15|TRBJ1-5|many
CASSLGGRRRQPQHF
TGTGCCAGCAGCCTTGGGGGGAGAAGACGTCAGCCCCAGCATTTT
>NA|TRBV6-1|13|TRBJ1-5|many
CASTPPGNQPQHF
TGTGCCAGCACCCCTCCGGGAAATCAGCCCCAGCATTTT
>NA|TRBV10-3|16|TRBJ2-3|many
CAISEDGPWGADTQYF
TGTGCCATCAGTGAGGACGGTCCTTGGGGAGCAGATACGCAGTATTTT
>TRBD2|TRBV9|13|TRBJ2-7|NA
CASSAREGREQYF
TGTGCCAGCAGCGCCCGGGAGGGCAGGGAGCAGTACTTC
>NA|TRBV9|14|TRBJ2-2|many
CASSVALLDGELFF
TGTGCCAGCAGCGTAGCCCTTTTAGACGGGGAGCTGTTTTTT
>NA|TRBV7-2|16|TRBJ1-2|many
CASSLTQLTSNYGYTF
TGTGCCAGCAGCTTAACCCAGCTAACCTCTAACTATGGCTACACCTTC
>NA|TRBV18|13|TRBJ2-3|many
CASSPGGTDTQYF
TGTGCCAGCAGTCCGGGGGGCACAGATACGCAGTATTTT
>TRBD1|TRBV20-1|15|TRBJ1-5|many
CSARELTGDTQPQHF
TGCAGTGCTAGGGAGTTGACAGGGGACACTCAGCCCCAGCATTTT
>TRBD2|TRBV7-9|16|TRBJ2-7|many
CASSPAGLAGIYEQYF
TGTGCCAGCAGCCCGGCGGGCCTAGCGGGGATCTACGAGCAGTACTTC
>NA|TRBV28|12|TRBJ1-1|NA
CASTKQVSEAFF
TGTGCCAGCACAAAACAGGTTAGCGAAGCTTTCTTT
>NA|TRBV12-3/TRBV12-4|14|TRBJ1-2|many
CASSLVGGGYGYTF
TGTGCCAGCAGCCTCGTCGGGGGGGGCTATGGCTACACCTTC
>TRBD1|TRBV18|13|TRBJ2-7|NA
CASSPQTGDEQYF
TGTGCCAGCTCACCGCAGACAGGGGACGAGCAGTACTTC
>TRBD2|TRBV5-1|17|TRBJ2-1|NA
CASSLGLAGGRKDEQFF
TGCGCCAGCAGCTTGGGACTAGCGGGAGGGCGTAAGGATGAGCAGTTCTTC
>NA|TRBV7-9|13|TRBJ1-2|many
CASSLVRLAGYTF
TGTGCCAGCAGCTTAGTCAGGCTGGCTGGCTACACCTTC
>NA|TRBV27|12|TRBJ1-3|few
CASSSGKNTIYF
TGTGCCAGCAGCTCAGGGAAGAACACCATATATTTT
>NA|TRBV6-1|13|TRBJ2-7|NA
CASRPRGDNEQYF
TGTGCCAGCAGGCCTCGAGGGGACAACGAGCAGTACTTC
>NA|TRBV12-3/TRBV12-4|14|TRBJ1-5|many
CASSRLVGDQPQHF
TGTGCCAGCAGCCGACTAGTGGGGGACCAGCCCCAGCATTTT
>NA|TRBV29-1|11|TRBJ2-7|NA
CSVRISYEQYF
TGCAGCGTTAGGATATCCTACGAGCAGTACTTC
>TRBD2|TRBV20-1|16|TRBJ2-4|few
CSARDGLAGGKNIQYF
TGCAGTGCTAGAGATGGACTAGCGGGGGGGAAAAACATTCAGTACTTC
>TRBD1|TRBV29-1|16|TRBJ2-2|NA
CSVSRQLTGDTGELFF
TGCAGCGTTTCCCGACAGCTGACAGGGGATACCGGGGAGCTGTTTTTT
>NA|TRBV7-9|12|TRBJ2-7|many
CASSLVVSEQYF
TGTGCCAGCAGCTTAGTAGTATCCGAGCAGTACTTC
>TRBD1|TRBV27|14|TRBJ2-7|many
CASSRQGARGEQYF
TGTGCCAGCAGTAGACAGGGGGCGCGTGGCGAGCAGTACTTC
>NA|TRBV20-1|15|TRBJ1-6|many
CSARGRTAANSPLHF
TGCAGTGCTAGAGGACGAACAGCCGCGAATTCACCCCTCCACTTT
>TRBD2|TRBV4-2|16|TRBJ2-7|few
CASSQGRGLAGYEQYF
TGTGCCAGCAGCCAAGGACGGGGACTAGCGGGGTACGAGCAGTACTTC
>TRBD1|TRBV20-1|13|TRBJ1-4|few
CSAVDRVVEKLFF
TGCAGTGCCGTCGACAGGGTAGTAGAAAAACTGTTTTTT
>NA|TRBV7-2|16|TRBJ2-7|NA
CASSRDRQVDSYEQYF
TGTGCCAGCAGTCGGGACCGACAGGTTGACTCCTACGAGCAGTACTTC
>NA|TRBV11-2|13|TRBJ1-1|NA
CASTPGLNTEAFF
TGTGCCAGCACCCCAGGGCTGAACACTGAAGCTTTCTTT
>TRBD2|TRBV7-3|15|TRBJ2-1|many
CASSLLAGEYNEQFF
TGTGCCAGCAGCTTACTAGCGGGGGAATACAATGAGCAGTTCTTC
>TRBD1|TRBV9|14|TRBJ1-2|few
CASSGNRGLYGYTF
TGTGCCAGCAGCGGCAACAGGGGGCTCTATGGCTACACCTTC
>TRBD1|TRBV27|17|TRBJ1-6|many
CARTLGQWSSYNSPLHF
TGTGCCAGGACTCTGGGACAGTGGAGCTCCTATAATTCACCCCTCCACTTT
>NA|TRBV11-2|14|TRBJ1-2|many
CASSPGFGNYGYTF
TGTGCCAGCAGCCCGGGATTTGGAAACTATGGCTACACCTTC
>NA|TRBV27|14|TRBJ1-1|many
CASSFSSGFTEAFF
TGTGCCAGCAGTTTCTCATCCGGGTTCACTGAAGCTTTCTTT
>NA|TRBV2|14|TRBJ2-4|few
CASSETVAKNIQYF
TGTGCCAGCAGTGAAACCGTAGCCAAAAACATTCAGTACTTC